Listed here are 21 T cell receptor beta chains from one sample, sequenced in a study of patients and donors after allogeneic stem cell transplantation. Via MiXCR, TCRdb re-called the RT-PCR reads, giving one row per CDR3 protein. Found here are approximately 200,000 distinct CDR3 sequences, about 14% of them singletons; the top ten hold around a tenth. The sequencing sample was made of blood, either unsorted or a sorted T cell fraction (not recorded which). The receptors were gathered from a human donor who was either an allogeneic HSCT recipient or a stem cell or donor lymphocyte infusion donor (not recorded which). It is not recorded whose cells these are; they may come from a transplant donor.

To note about this clonotype: This may come from a read error, since a much larger clone is one base off. The genes are TRBV20-1 and TRBJ1-1, with no clear D. Trimming took 7 bases from V and 11 from J, leaving 8 bases between them. The CDR3 loop spans 8 amino acids. Looked up from germline, CDR1 is DFQATT and CDR2 is SNEGSKA (reference sequence). CDR3 protein: CSGFRAFF. CDR3 sequence (DNA): TGCAGTGGGTTCCGGGCTTTCTTT.

This clonotype was counted only a few times. The V gene is TRBV6-5, the J gene TRBJ2-2; tentatively, D is TRBD2 (6 bases). V lost 1 base, J lost 1 base, and 10 bases lay in between. The CDR3 contains 16 residues. In germline, CDR1 is MNHEY, CDR2 SVGAGI. CDR3 nucleotides: TGTGCCAGCAGTTACTTTTCGGGGGAGAACACCGGGGAGCTGTTTTTT. Protein: CASSYFSGENTGELFF.

This clonotype occurred many times. This sequence joins TRBV12-3 or TRBV12-4 and TRBJ2-3; possibly TRBD2 for D (7 bases). V lost 1 base and J 7 bases, leaving 15 bases between the germline ends. The CDR3 has 15 amino acids. This CDR3 reads CASSLGGGSLYTQYF. The CDR3 DNA sequence: TGTGCCAGCAGTTTAGGGGGGGGCTCCCTATATACGCAGTATTTT.

This clonotype was observed many times. The V call is TRBV7-9, the J call TRBJ1-2; no reliable D call. This CDR3 spans 12 amino acids. V was pared by 8 bases and J by 2 bases, with 9 bases between. CDR1 and CDR2 (germline): SEHNR, FQNEAQ (reference sequence). The CDR3 reads CASLWGNYGYTF. CDR3 DNA sequence: TGTGCCAGCCTCTGGGGAAACTATGGCTACACCTTC. The full variable domain, with the rest looked up from reference TRBV7-9 and TRBJ1-2, is DTGVSQNPRHKITKRGQNVTFRCDPISEHNRLYWYRQTLGQGPEFLTYFQNEAQLEKSRLLSDRFSAERPKGSFSTLEIQRTEQGDSAMYLCASLWGNYGYTFGSGTRLTVV.

This clonotype has just a few counts. This chain links TRBV7-8 with TRBJ1-3; 8 nucleotides line up with TRBD1. The trim removed 2 bases at V and 0 bases at J, leaving 3 bases unmatched. This CDR3 has 16 residues. Germline V lookup: CDR1 SGHVS, CDR2 FQNEAQ. In nucleotides, the CDR3 is TGTGCCAGCAGCTTAACCGGACAGGGCTCTGGAAACACCATATATTTT. Residues: CASSLTGQGSGNTIYF.

There are many counts of this clonotype. The V gene is TRBV28, the J gene TRBJ2-5; D tentatively fits TRBD1 or TRBD2 (5 bases each). The length of the CDR3 is 11 residues. CDR1 is MDHEN, CDR2 SYDVKM, per germline. Trimming shortened V by 6 bases and J by 7 bases, and 9 bases separated the two germline ends. The CDR3 sequence: CASRGDRTQYF. CDR3 bases: TGTGCCAGCAGGGGGGACCGGACCCAGTACTTC.

This clonotype was counted only a few times. The rearrangement joins TRBV6-5 to TRBJ1-4; D gene unclear. V lost 2 bases, J lost 5 bases, and 12 bases lay in between. The CDR3 has 15 residues. Germline V lookup: CDR1 MNHEY, CDR2 SVGAGI. Here the CDR3 reads CASSYRREENEKLFF. The DNA for the CDR3 is TGTGCCAGCAGTTACAGACGCGAAGAGAATGAAAAACTGTTTTTT.

The gene calls are TRBV2 and TRBJ2-2; 14 bases map to TRBD2. The J segment lost 6 bases and the V segment lost 3 bases, leaving 3 bases of the junction unmatched. Germline V gene data show CDR1 as SNHLY and CDR2 as FYNNEI. The CDR3 is 16 residues long. CDR3 residues: CASSEATSGRAGELFF. The CDR3 DNA is TGTGCCAGCAGTGAGGCGACTAGCGGGAGGGCCGGGGAGCTGTTTTTT.

In this sample, this clonotype turned up many times. The chain carries TRBV10-3 and TRBJ2-1; possible D gene TRBD2, 6 bases. CDR1 and CDR2 from the germline V gene are ENHRY and SYGVKD. The CDR3 is 16 amino acids. Trimming pared 4 bases from V and 7 bases from J, leaving 20 bases between. The CDR3 bases are TGTGCCATCAGTGCTAGCGAAGTCAATCTCGGGAATGAGCAGTTCTTC. It yields the protein CAISASEVNLGNEQFF.

This clonotype was found many times. V gene TRBV24-1 combines with J gene TRBJ2-2, with a possible D match to TRBD2 (7 bases). Trimming cost V 4 bases and J 0 bases, with 17 bases left between them. The CDR3 totals 18 residues. Germline lookup yields CDR1 KGHDR and CDR2 SFDVKD. CDR3 sequence reads: CATSDTRYGGPNTGELFF. The CDR3 coding sequence is TGTGCCACCAGTGACACGCGTTACGGGGGGCCGAACACCGGGGAGCTGTTTTTT.

This clonotype was seen a few times. The chain combines TRBV5-6 with TRBJ2-5; tentatively, D is TRBD1 or TRBD2 (6 bases each). Germline loops: CDR1 SGHDT, CDR2 YYEEEE. V lost 5 bases to trimming and J lost 4 bases, with 21 bases between them. The CDR3 spans 16 residues. The CDR3 region is CASSADRGAFGETQYF. The CDR3, as DNA: TGTGCCAGCAGTGCGGATAGGGGGGCCTTTGGAGAGACCCAGTACTTC.

At least ten counts were recorded for this clonotype. This sequence joins TRBV3-1 and TRBJ2-3; either TRBD1 or TRBD2 may fit D (5 bases each). V lost 1 base to trimming and J lost 4 bases, with 12 bases between them. Germline CDR1 is LGHDT and CDR2 is YNNKEL (reference sequence). The CDR3 covers 15 residues. The CDR3 spells CASSQGGLGADTQYF. The CDR3 bases are TGTGCCAGCAGCCAAGGAGGATTGGGGGCAGATACGCAGTATTTT.

This clonotype was recorded many times. The V and J genes are TRBV7-8 and TRBJ1-2; D call uncertain. Trimming cost V 6 bases and J 8 bases, with 10 bases left between them. In germline, CDR1 is SGHVS, CDR2 FQNEAQ. The CDR3 contains 11 residues. The CDR3 DNA is TGTGCCAGCAGGTCGGAGGGAGGCTACACCTTC. Amino acid sequence: CASRSEGGYTF. Full variable domain (outside the CDR3, taken from reference TRBV7-8 and TRBJ1-2): GAGVSQSPRYKVAKRGQDVALRCDPISGHVSLFWYQQALGQGPEFLTYFQNEAQLDKSGLPSDRFFAERPEGSVSTLKIQRTQQEDSAVYLCASRSEGGYTFGSGTRLTVV.

This chain connects TRBV3-1 to TRBJ1-1, with D possibly matching TRBD1 (5 bases). Germline CDR1 reads LGHDT; CDR2 reads YNNKEL (reference sequence). Trimming left V 4 bases short and J 1 base short, with 19 bases between. The CDR3 runs 17 residues. The CDR3 is CASSPRGGTLTNTEAFF. CDR3 coding DNA: TGTGCCAGCAGCCCCCGGGGGGGGACGCTCACGAACACTGAAGCTTTCTTT.

The genes are TRBV28 and TRBJ2-6, with D maybe TRBD1 (6 bases). The length of the CDR3 is 17 residues. CDR1 is MDHEN and CDR2 is SYDVKM in the germline V gene. Trimming removed 6 bases from V and 2 bases from J, with 17 bases in between. The chain's CDR3 is CASSKVNRATGANVLTF. CDR3 coding DNA: TGTGCCAGCAGCAAAGTCAACAGGGCCACTGGGGCCAACGTCCTGACTTTC.

This chain uses TRBV5-8 with TRBJ1-2; tentative D call: TRBD1 (6 bases). The V gene's germline CDR1 is SGHTS and CDR2 YDEGEE. This CDR3 region has 15 residues. Between the trimmed V and J ends, which lost 0 bases and 5 bases, there was a span of 14 bases. The CDR3 coding sequence is TGTGCCAGCAGCTTGGCAGGGGTCAAGAATTATGGCTACACCTTC. Translation gives CASSLAGVKNYGYTF. Looking up the rest from reference TRBV5-8 and TRBJ1-2 gives the full variable domain: EAGVTQSPTHLIKTRGQQATLRCSPISGHTSVYWYQQALGLGLQFLLWYDEGEERNRGNFPPRFSGRQFPNYSSELNVNALELEDSALYLCASSLAGVKNYGYTFGSGTRLTVV.

The chain recombines TRBV12-3 or TRBV12-4 with TRBJ2-2, with 14 bases identical to TRBD2. The CDR3 is 16 amino acids. V lost 2 bases and J lost 8; bases outside the gene matches: 4. The CDR3 reads CASSLNGLAGGGELFF. The CDR3 nucleotides read TGTGCCAGCAGTTTAAATGGACTAGCGGGGGGTGGGGAGCTGTTTTTT.

A few counts support this clonotype. The chain is built from TRBV20-1 and TRBJ2-1; 8 bases agree with TRBD1. The CDR3 is 18 amino acids. With V trimmed by 1 base and J by 0 bases, 11 bases remained unmatched. CDR1 is DFQATT, CDR2 SNEGSKA, per germline (reference sequence). The CDR3 bases are TGCAGTGCTAGAGCCTACCCCGGGACAGGAAACTCCTACAATGAGCAGTTCTTC. Its translation is CSARAYPGTGNSYNEQFF.

This chain connects TRBV11-2 to TRBJ2-5; D is possibly TRBD1 (6 bases). CDR3 length: 14 amino acids. With 1 base removed from V and 4 bases from J, the gap between germline ends came to 10 bases. CDR1 and CDR2 (germline): SGHAT, FQNNGV. The CDR3 reads CASSLVDRRETQYF. The CDR3 DNA is TGTGCCAGCAGCTTAGTAGACAGGAGAGAGACCCAGTACTTC.

A few counts support this clonotype. The V and J genes are TRBV7-2 and TRBJ2-5; D gene ambiguous. Germline assignment: CDR1 SGHTA and CDR2 FQGNSA. The CDR3 spans 15 residues. V shed 1 base and J shed 0 bases, with 9 bases lying between them. DNA for the CDR3: TGTGCCAGCAGCTTAGTCTCGGCAGACCAAGAGACCCAGTACTTC. The encoded protein is CASSLVSADQETQYF.

The chain employs TRBV24-1 and TRBJ2-2; TRBD1 aligns across 9 bases. With 2 bases clipped from V and 8 bases from J, the junction kept 8 bases outside the gene matches. Germline V lookup: CDR1 KGHDR, CDR2 SFDVKD. CDR3 length: 16 residues. CDR3 bases: TGTGCCACCAGTGATTACACAGGGGGCGGCCGAGGGGAGCTGTTTTTT. As protein: CATSDYTGGGRGELFF.